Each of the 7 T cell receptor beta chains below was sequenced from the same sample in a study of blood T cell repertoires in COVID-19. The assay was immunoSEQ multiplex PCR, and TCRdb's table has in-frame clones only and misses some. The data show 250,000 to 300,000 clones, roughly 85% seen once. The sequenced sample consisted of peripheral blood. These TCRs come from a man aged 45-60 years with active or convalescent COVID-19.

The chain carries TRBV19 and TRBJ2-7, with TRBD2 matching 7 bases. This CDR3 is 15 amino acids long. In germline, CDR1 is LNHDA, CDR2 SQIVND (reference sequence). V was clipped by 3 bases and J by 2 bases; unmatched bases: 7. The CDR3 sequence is CASSIGWGGAYEQYF. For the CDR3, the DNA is TGTGCCAGTAGTATCGGGTGGGGAGGGGCCTACGAGCAGTACTTC.

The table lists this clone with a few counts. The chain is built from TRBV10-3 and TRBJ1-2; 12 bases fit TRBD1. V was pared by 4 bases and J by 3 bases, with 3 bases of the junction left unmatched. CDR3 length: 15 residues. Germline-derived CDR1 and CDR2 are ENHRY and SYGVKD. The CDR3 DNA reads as TGTGCCATCAGTGCCGGGACAGGGGGCTACTATGGCTACACCTTC. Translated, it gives CAISAGTGGYYGYTF.

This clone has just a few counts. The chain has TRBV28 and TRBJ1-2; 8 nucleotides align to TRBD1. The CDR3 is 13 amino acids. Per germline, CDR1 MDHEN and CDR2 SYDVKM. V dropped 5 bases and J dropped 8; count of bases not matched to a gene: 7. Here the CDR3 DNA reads TGTGCCAGCAGTCTGACAGGGGTGGGAGGCTACACCTTC. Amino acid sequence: CASSLTGVGGYTF.

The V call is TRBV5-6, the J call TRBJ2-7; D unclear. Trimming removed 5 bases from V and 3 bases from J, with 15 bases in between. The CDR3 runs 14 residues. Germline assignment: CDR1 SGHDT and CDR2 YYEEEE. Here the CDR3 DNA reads TGTGCCAGCAGGTCGTGGGCGTCAGGCTACGAGCAGTACTTC. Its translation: CASRSWASGYEQYF.

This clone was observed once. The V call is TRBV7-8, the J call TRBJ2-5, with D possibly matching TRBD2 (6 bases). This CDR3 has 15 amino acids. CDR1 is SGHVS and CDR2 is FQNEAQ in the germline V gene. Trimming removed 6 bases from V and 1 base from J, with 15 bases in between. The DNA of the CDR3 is TGTGCCAGCAGTTATAGCTGGAGGGGCCAAGAGACCCAGTACTTC. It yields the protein CASSYSWRGQETQYF.

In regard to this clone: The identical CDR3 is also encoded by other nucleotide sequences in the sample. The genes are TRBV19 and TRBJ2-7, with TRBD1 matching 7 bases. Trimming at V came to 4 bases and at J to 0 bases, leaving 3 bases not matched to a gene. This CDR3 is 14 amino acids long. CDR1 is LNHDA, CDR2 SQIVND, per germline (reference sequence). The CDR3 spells CASSTRQGSYEQYF. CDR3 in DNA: TGTGCCAGTAGTACCCGACAGGGCTCCTACGAGCAGTACTTC. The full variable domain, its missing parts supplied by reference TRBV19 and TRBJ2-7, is DGGITQSPKYLFRKEGQNVTLSCEQNLNHDAMYWYRQDPGQGLRLIYYSQIVNDFQKGDIAEGYSVSREKKESFPLTVTSAQKNPTAFYLCASSTRQGSYEQYFGPGTRLTVT.

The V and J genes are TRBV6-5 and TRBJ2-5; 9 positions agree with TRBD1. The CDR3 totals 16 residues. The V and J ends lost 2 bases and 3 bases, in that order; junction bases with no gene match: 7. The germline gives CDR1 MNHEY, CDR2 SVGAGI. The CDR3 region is CASSYLRWDREETQYF. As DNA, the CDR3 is TGTGCCAGCAGTTACCTGAGGTGGGACAGGGAAGAGACCCAGTACTTC.